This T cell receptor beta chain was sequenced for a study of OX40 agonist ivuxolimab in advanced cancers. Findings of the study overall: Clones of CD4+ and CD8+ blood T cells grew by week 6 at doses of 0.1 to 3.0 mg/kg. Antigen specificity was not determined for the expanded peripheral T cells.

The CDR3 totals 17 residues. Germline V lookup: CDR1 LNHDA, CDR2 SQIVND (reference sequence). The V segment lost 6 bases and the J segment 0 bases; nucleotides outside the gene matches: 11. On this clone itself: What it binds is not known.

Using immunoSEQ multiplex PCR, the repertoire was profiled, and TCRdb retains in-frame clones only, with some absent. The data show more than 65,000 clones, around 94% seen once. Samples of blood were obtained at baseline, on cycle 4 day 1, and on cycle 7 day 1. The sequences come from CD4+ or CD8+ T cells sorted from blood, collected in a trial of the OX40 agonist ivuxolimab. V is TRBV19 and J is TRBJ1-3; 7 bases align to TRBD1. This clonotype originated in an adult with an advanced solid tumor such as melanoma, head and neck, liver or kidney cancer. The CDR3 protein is CASSTDRADRSGNTIYF. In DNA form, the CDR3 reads TGTGCCAGTAGCACCGACAGGGCAGATCGCTCTGGAAACACCATATATTTT. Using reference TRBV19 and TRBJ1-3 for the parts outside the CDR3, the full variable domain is DGGITQSPKYLFRKEGQNVTLSCEQNLNHDAMYWYRQDPGQGLRLIYYSQIVNDFQKGDIAEGYSVSREKKESFPLTVTSAQKNPTAFYLCASSTDRADRSGNTIYFGEGSWLTVV.